The T cell receptor beta chain described here comes from a study of blood T cell repertoires in COVID-19. Overall study context: From the United States, Italy and Spain came samples of acute and convalescent COVID-19. T cells, B-cell-depleted T cells, or PBMCs supplied cDNA or gDNA.

Original processing notes: Estimation of nucleated cell counts relied on the amplification of reference gene primers. TCRdb keeps only in-frame clones here, not all; method: immunoSEQ multiplex PCR. That table is the source of V, J and clone size, and D and trimming were worked out from the DNA. The table shows around 260,000 clones, with approximately 85% occurring only once. This receptor was identified in a human donor in a cohort sampled during active COVID-19. Source material: peripheral blood.

The CDR3 here is CASSFDLTSSYNEQFF. DNA of the CDR3: TGTGCCAGCAGCTTTGACTTAACCAGCTCCTACAATGAGCAGTTCTTC. The chain employs TRBV5-5 and TRBJ2-1; D ambiguous. The germline V and J ends were trimmed by 2 bases and 0 bases, with 12 bases remaining between them. Germline CDR1 SGHKS, CDR2 YYEKEE (reference sequence). This CDR3 has 16 amino acids. Together with reference TRBV5-5 and TRBJ2-1, the CDR3 gives the full variable domain: DAGVTQSPTHLIKTRGQQVTLRCSPISGHKSVSWYQQVLGQGPQFIFQYYEKEERGRGNFPDRFSARQFPNYSSELNVNALLLGDSALYLCASSFDLTSSYNEQFFGPGTRLTVL.